The clone carrying this T cell receptor (beta chain) showed up many times. These data come from a study of early T cells in non-severe SARS-CoV-2 infection. The V gene lost 2 bases and the J gene lost 0 bases, with 8 bases spanning the gap. CDR1 SGHTA and CDR2 FQGNSA come from the germline V gene. The CDR3 consists of 15 residues. Each single cDNA molecule received a unique molecular identifier. TCRdb ran MiXCR on the 5' RACE reads and lists one entry per CDR3 protein. Of fewer than 40,000 distinct CDR3 sequences listed, around 3.9% are singletons. Sequencing was performed on whole blood. This sequence was found in an adult who was a healthcare worker with PCR-confirmed SARS-CoV-2 infection or an uninfected control (not recorded which). The chain uses TRBV7-2 and TRBJ1-3; no firm D call. The DNA of the CDR3 is TGTGCCAGCAGCTTACGGGGTAACTCTGGAAACACCATATATTTT. It codes for CASSLRGNSGNTIYF.